The 15 T cell receptor beta chains reported below all come from one sample, sequenced in a study of beta chain features in type 1 diabetes. Study outcomes and limitations: TCRB CDR3s were moderately but significantly shorter in Type 1 diabetes patients in all four CD4+ subsets.

These receptors' targets are unknown. Sequenced material consisted of expressed TCRB transcripts (all of the isolated RNA was reverse transcribed). Some clones are missing from TCRdb's copy, which holds only in-frame ones; the method was immunoSEQ multiplex PCR. The table lists over 150,000 clones, 7.8% of them singletons. The sample consisted of central memory CD4+ T cells from blood. The receptors come from a woman between 35 and 50 years old with type 1 diabetes.

As concerns this clone: At one end the junction does not follow the germline gene, possibly because of a read error. This chain joins TRBV5-4 and TRBJ2-1; 7 bases fit TRBD1. CDR3 length equals 15 residues. Germline values: CDR1 SGHNT, CDR2 YYREEE (reference sequence). As DNA, the CDR3 is TGCGCCAGCAGCCACGGAACAGGGGTTAACAATGAGCAGTTCTTC. Amino acid sequence: CASSHGTGVNNEQFF.

The rearrangement links TRBV7-2 to TRBJ2-7; D may be TRBD1 (6 bases). The ends were cut back, 1 base at V and 6 bases at J, with 10 bases in the middle. Germline CDR1 reads SGHTA; CDR2 reads FQGNSA. The CDR3 consists of 13 residues. This CDR3 reads CASSLGTVTEQYF. CDR3 in DNA: TGTGCCAGCAGCTTAGGGACAGTCACCGAGCAGTACTTC.

The chain links TRBV29-1 to TRBJ1-4, with TRBD1 identical over 7 bases. The CDR3 covers 14 residues. V lost 6 bases to trimming and J lost 6 bases; unmatched junction nucleotides: 10. Germline CDR1 reads SQVTM; CDR2 reads ANQGSEA. The CDR3 DNA follows: TGCAGCGTACGACCGGGGACAGTGGATGAAAAACTGTTTTTT. This encodes CSVRPGTVDEKLFF.

The chain uses TRBV7-9 and TRBJ2-1, with 9 bases fitting TRBD1. The CDR3 has 15 amino acids. Germline CDR1 and CDR2: SEHNR and FQNEAQ (reference sequence). V dropped 5 bases and J dropped 5; count of bases not matched to a gene: 7. The CDR3: CASSPGTGPNNEQFF. CDR3 bases: TGTGCCAGCAGCCCCGGGACAGGGCCCAACAATGAGCAGTTCTTC. Supplemented by reference TRBV7-9 and TRBJ2-1, the full variable domain reads DTGVSQNPRHKITKRGQNVTFRCDPISEHNRLYWYRQTLGQGPEFLTYFQNEAQLEKSRLLSDRFSAERPKGSFSTLEIQRTEQGDSAMYLCASSPGTGPNNEQFFGPGTRLTVL.

V usage is TRBV7-9 and J usage is TRBJ2-4; D gene unclear. This CDR3 comprises 11 residues. Trimming left V 4 bases short and J 11 bases short, with 9 bases between. Germline V gene data show CDR1 as SEHNR and CDR2 as FQNEAQ (reference sequence). The CDR3 loop reads CASSSQSLQYF. CDR3 nucleotides: TGTGCCAGCAGCTCTCAAAGCCTTCAGTACTTC.

This clone came up many times. The chain recombines TRBV4-3 with TRBJ2-7; 8 bases are shared with TRBD1. J gave up 4 bases and V 2 bases, and 4 bases lay outside the gene matches. Germline CDR1 and CDR2: LGHNA and YSLEER. The CDR3 has 14 amino acids. This chain's CDR3 is CASSQRTGKYEQYF. The CDR3 region has the DNA TGCGCCAGCAGCCAACGGACAGGGAAGTACGAGCAGTACTTC.

The chain links TRBV5-1 to TRBJ2-2, with 12 bases aligning to TRBD2. Germline trimming cut 2 bases from V and 8 bases from J; bases unmatched to any gene: 4. The CDR3 runs to 15 residues. The V gene's germline CDR1 is SGHRS and CDR2 YFSETQ. DNA of the CDR3: TGCGCCAGCAGCTTCCGACTAGCGGGGGATGGGGAGCTGTTTTTT. It encodes CASSFRLAGDGELFF.

This clone was detected ten times or more. The V gene is TRBV29-1, the J gene TRBJ2-5; 8 bases map to TRBD2. Unmatched junction bases numbered 14, after V lost 3 bases and J lost 5 bases. CDR1 and CDR2 from the germline V gene are SQVTM and ANQGSEA. The CDR3 consists of 16 residues. The DNA for the CDR3 is TGCAGCGTTGATTCAGGTGTCGGGGGGGCCTGGGAGACCCAGTACTTC. As protein: CSVDSGVGGAWETQYF.

The rearrangement joins TRBV28 to TRBJ2-7; 11 bases line up with TRBD1. The germline gives CDR1 MDHEN, CDR2 SYDVKM. Germline trimming cut 6 bases from V and 7 bases from J; bases unmatched to any gene: 5. The CDR3 totals 13 residues. The CDR3 spells CASSSDRGREQYF. The CDR3, as DNA: TGTGCCAGCAGCTCGGACAGGGGGCGAGAGCAGTACTTC.

This clone was detected only a few times. The rearrangement joins TRBV7-3 to TRBJ2-1; 7 nucleotides agree with TRBD2. The CDR3 contains 13 residues. CDR1 is SGHTA, CDR2 FQGTGA, per germline. The ends lost 2 bases at V and 6 bases at J; junction bases unmatched: 1. The CDR3 spells CASSLLAANEQFF. The CDR3 region has the DNA TGTGCCAGCAGCTTACTAGCGGCCAATGAGCAGTTCTTC.

Of note for this clone: Other DNA sequences within the sample encode an identical CDR3. This sequence joins TRBV10-3 and TRBJ2-5; possible D gene TRBD2, 6 bases. CDR1 is ENHRY, CDR2 SYGVKD, per germline. There are 14 residues in the CDR3. Trimming cost V 0 bases and J 4 bases, with 9 bases left between them. For the CDR3, the DNA is TGTGCCATCAGTGAGTCTGGAGCGGGAGAGACCCAGTACTTC. Its translation: CAISESGAGETQYF.

The chain employs TRBV19 and TRBJ1-5, with TRBD1 identical over 7 bases. Germline CDR1 reads LNHDA; CDR2 reads SQIVND (reference sequence). There are 15 residues in the CDR3. V lost 6 bases, J lost 2 bases, and 7 bases stayed unmatched. The CDR3 loop reads CASRTGRRGNQPQHF. The CDR3 nucleotides are TGTGCCAGTAGGACAGGGAGACGTGGCAATCAGCCCCAGCATTTT.

The V and J genes are TRBV6-1 and TRBJ1-2; D not certain. V lost 4 bases and J 1 base, leaving 10 bases between the germline ends. CDR3 length: 14 amino acids. Germline CDR1 reads MNHNS; CDR2 reads SASEGT. The CDR3 region is CASSASTGNYGYTF. CDR3 sequence (DNA): TGTGCCAGCAGTGCATCGACGGGTAACTATGGCTACACCTTC.

This clone was counted between two and nine times. This rearrangement joins TRBV19 to TRBJ1-1, with a possible D match to TRBD1 (6 bases). Per germline, CDR1 LNHDA and CDR2 SQIVND (reference sequence). The CDR3 runs to 13 residues. Trimming left V 1 base short and J 7 bases short, with 10 bases between. The CDR3 protein is CASSIVGGREAFF. The CDR3 bases are TGTGCCAGTAGTATAGTGGGGGGGCGTGAAGCTTTCTTT.

This rearrangement joins TRBV11-2 to TRBJ2-1; D not resolved. Germline loops: CDR1 SGHAT, CDR2 FQNNGV. This CDR3 region has 14 residues. V was cut by 3 bases and J by 6 bases, with 12 bases left in between. The CDR3 DNA reads TGTGCCAGCAGCTTTGCCGCGTTCTCCAATGAGCAGTTCTTC. This encodes CASSFAAFSNEQFF.